Listed below are T cell receptor beta chains from one sample, sequenced in a study of shared clonotypes between healthy human individuals. Assay: immunoSEQ multiplex PCR; the TCRdb copy retains only in-frame clones and omits some. The sample holds about 590,000 clones, 95% to 96% seen once. Sequenced input: naive CD8+ T cells sorted from blood. All receptors derive from a woman aged 25 to 39 in good health. Both conserved end residues are part of each CDR3. D genes are given only for firm matches. A clone size is listed for some rows: how often the clone was seen (once, few, many), or a class if it is expanded.

size: -; D: -; V: TRBV29-1; J: TRBJ2-3; CDR3: CSVDIRSSTDTQYF; DNA: TGCAGCGTTGATATACGGAGTAGCACAGATACGCAGTATTTT
size: -; D: TRBD1; V: TRBV6-5; J: TRBJ2-7; CDR3: CASSFGQGDEQYF; DNA: TGTGCCAGCAGTTTTGGACAGGGCGACGAGCAGTACTTC
size: -; D: -; V: TRBV9; J: TRBJ1-1; CDR3: CASSSRVGNTEAFF; DNA: TGTGCCAGCAGCTCTCGAGTAGGGAACACTGAAGCTTTCTTT
size: -; D: TRBD1; V: TRBV29-1; J: TRBJ2-1; CDR3: CSVRTGSYNEQFF; DNA: TGCAGCGTTCGGACAGGGAGTTACAATGAGCAGTTCTTC
size: -; D: -; V: TRBV28; J: TRBJ2-7; CDR3: CASSERTPYEQYF; DNA: TGTGCCAGCAGTGAACGGACACCCTACGAGCAGTACTTC
size: -; D: -; V: TRBV11-2; J: TRBJ1-2; CDR3: CASSDNYGYTF; DNA: TGTGCCAGCAGCGACAACTATGGCTACACCTTC
size: once; D: -; V: TRBV27; J: TRBJ1-2; CDR3: CASSFTGPLNYGYTF; DNA: TGTGCCAGCAGTTTTACGGGCCCGTTGAACTATGGCTACACCTTC
size: once; D: -; V: TRBV19; J: TRBJ1-3; CDR3: CASSIKVFTASGNTIYF; DNA: TGTGCCAGTAGTATAAAGGTTTTCACGGCCTCTGGAAACACCATATATTTT
size: -; D: TRBD2; V: TRBV14; J: TRBJ2-5; CDR3: CASSQEGRASRETQYF; DNA: TGTGCCAGCAGCCAAGAGGGGAGGGCCTCGAGGGAGACCCAGTACTTC
size: -; D: -; V: TRBV18; J: TRBJ1-1; CDR3: CASSPDPGAVAEAFF; DNA: TGTGCCAGCTCACCTGATCCAGGGGCGGTGGCTGAAGCTTTCTTT
size: -; D: TRBD1; V: TRBV27; J: TRBJ1-5; CDR3: CASSLRGLGQPQHF; DNA: TGTGCCAGCAGCCTCAGGGGGCTGGGTCAGCCCCAGCATTTT
size: -; D: -; V: TRBV28; J: TRBJ1-5; CDR3: CASSETGIGNQPQHF; DNA: TGTGCCAGCAGTGAAACAGGGATCGGCAATCAGCCCCAGCATTTT
size: -; D: -; V: TRBV28; J: TRBJ2-3; CDR3: CASSSPGPSTDTQYF; DNA: TGTGCCAGCAGTTCCCCGGGACCATCCACAGATACGCAGTATTTT
size: few; D: TRBD1; V: TRBV7-9; J: TRBJ2-7; CDR3: CASSLGGQGYEQYF; DNA: TGTGCCAGCAGCTTAGGGGGACAGGGCTACGAGCAGTACTTC
size: -; D: -; V: TRBV11-2; J: TRBJ2-7; CDR3: CASSPSPFAEGPYEQYF; DNA: TGTGCCAGCAGCCCAAGCCCTTTTGCGGAAGGGCCGTACGAGCAGTACTTC
size: -; D: TRBD2; V: TRBV2; J: TRBJ2-1; CDR3: CASRGTSGRPVSSYNEQFF; DNA: TGTGCCAGCAGGGGGACTAGCGGGAGGCCCGTGAGCTCCTACAATGAGCAGTTCTTC
size: -; D: -; V: TRBV6-4; J: TRBJ2-2; CDR3: CASSDISGTTGELFF; DNA: TGTGCCAGCAGTGACATTAGCGGAACCACCGGGGAGCTGTTTTTT
size: -; D: -; V: TRBV6-5; J: TRBJ2-1; CDR3: CASSYSSGETLDEQFF; DNA: TGTGCCAGCAGTTACTCGTCGGGGGAGACTCTGGATGAGCAGTTCTTC
size: -; D: -; V: TRBV4-1; J: TRBJ2-7; CDR3: CASSQLRGFAYEQYF; DNA: TGCGCCAGCAGCCAACTAAGGGGCTTCGCCTACGAGCAGTACTTC
size: -; D: -; V: TRBV13; J: TRBJ2-1; CDR3: CASSLVGQGFASGRLNEQFF; DNA: TGTGCCAGCAGCTTAGTGGGACAGGGGTTCGCTAGCGGGAGATTGAATGAGCAGTTCTTC
size: -; D: -; V: TRBV6-1; J: TRBJ2-5; CDR3: CASSEAVGQAQETQYF; DNA: TGTGCCAGCAGTGAAGCAGTGGGCCAGGCCCAAGAGACCCAGTACTTC
size: -; D: -; V: TRBV19; J: TRBJ2-1; CDR3: CASTSEGVNEQFF; DNA: TGTGCCAGTACCAGCGAGGGGGTTAATGAGCAGTTCTTC
size: -; D: -; V: TRBV7-9; J: TRBJ2-7; CDR3: CASSLVGLLYEQYF; DNA: TGTGCCAGCAGCTTAGTTGGACTACTCTACGAGCAGTACTTC
size: -; D: TRBD2; V: TRBV28; J: TRBJ2-1; CDR3: CASSPTAGGLYNEQFF; DNA: TGTGCCAGCAGCCCAACGGCGGGAGGGCTTTACAATGAGCAGTTCTTC
size: once; D: -; V: TRBV2; J: TRBJ1-1; CDR3: CASSESGTVNTEAFF; DNA: TGTGCCAGCAGCGAATCCGGGACGGTGAACACTGAAGCTTTCTTT
size: -; D: -; V: TRBV4-1; J: TRBJ1-5; CDR3: CASSQDMAEKKNNQPQHF; DNA: TGCGCCAGCAGCCAAGATATGGCAGAAAAAAAGAACAATCAGCCCCAGCATTTT
size: -; D: TRBD2; V: TRBV19; J: TRBJ2-5; CDR3: CASNRAGGVETQYF; DNA: TGTGCCAGTAACCGAGCGGGAGGGGTTGAGACCCAGTACTTC
size: -; D: -; V: TRBV7-9; J: TRBJ1-1; CDR3: CASSLEGSLFGAFF; DNA: TGTGCCAGCAGCTTAGAGGGGTCTCTTTTCGGGGCTTTCTTT
size: few; D: -; V: TRBV11-2; J: TRBJ2-2; CDR3: CASEGEGNTGELFF; DNA: TGTGCCAGCGAGGGTGAGGGAAACACCGGGGAGCTGTTTTTT
size: -; D: TRBD1; V: TRBV10-1; J: TRBJ2-7; CDR3: CASSDLQGYAADGGEQYF; DNA: TGCGCCAGCAGTGACTTACAGGGGTACGCGGCTGACGGCGGCGAGCAGTACTTC
size: once; D: TRBD2; V: TRBV27; J: TRBJ2-5; CDR3: CASSLNHGTSGQETQYF; DNA: TGTGCCAGCAGTTTAAACCATGGGACTAGCGGACAAGAGACCCAGTACTTC
size: -; D: TRBD1; V: TRBV5-5; J: TRBJ1-1; CDR3: CASSFGTGVGTEAFF; DNA: TGTGCCAGCAGCTTCGGAACAGGGGTAGGCACTGAAGCTTTCTTT
size: -; D: -; V: TRBV5-4; J: TRBJ2-5; CDR3: CASSPVAQETQYF; DNA: TGTGCCAGCAGCCCCGTGGCGCAAGAGACCCAGTACTTC
size: -; D: -; V: TRBV4-1; J: TRBJ1-4; CDR3: CASSQARAKLFF; DNA: TGCGCCAGCAGCCAAGCAAGGGCTAAACTGTTTTTT
size: -; D: TRBD1; V: TRBV7-9; J: TRBJ1-2; CDR3: CASSLRQGAHLNYGYTF; DNA: TGTGCCAGCAGCTTACGGCAGGGGGCCCACTTAAACTATGGCTACACCTTC
size: -; D: -; V: TRBV28; J: TRBJ1-1; CDR3: CASSFQRQAPMNTEAFF; DNA: TGTGCCAGCAGTTTTCAACGGCAGGCCCCTATGAACACTGAAGCTTTCTTT
size: -; D: -; V: TRBV28; J: TRBJ2-7; CDR3: CASSFGTATYEQYF; DNA: TGTGCCAGCAGTTTTGGGACGGCTACCTACGAGCAGTACTTC
size: -; D: TRBD2; V: TRBV6-1; J: TRBJ2-1; CDR3: CASSGGTSQYNEQFF; DNA: TGTGCCAGCAGTGGAGGGACTAGTCAATACAATGAGCAGTTCTTC
size: -; D: TRBD1; V: TRBV7-8; J: TRBJ2-7; CDR3: CASSLPGGSYEQYF; DNA: TGTGCCAGCAGCTTACCAGGGGGTTCCTACGAGCAGTACTTC
size: -; D: -; V: TRBV5-4; J: TRBJ2-1; CDR3: CASSRAANEQFF; DNA: TGTGCCAGCAGCCGAGCGGCGAATGAGCAGTTCTTC
size: -; D: -; V: TRBV7-2; J: TRBJ1-2; CDR3: CASSPVETPYGYTF; DNA: TGTGCCAGCAGCCCAGTCGAGACGCCGTATGGCTACACCTTC
size: -; D: TRBD2; V: TRBV7-9; J: TRBJ2-1; CDR3: CASSPGGREDWNEQFF; DNA: TGTGCCAGCAGCCCCGGGGGGCGGGAGGACTGGAATGAGCAGTTCTTC
size: -; D: TRBD2; V: TRBV15; J: TRBJ2-5; CDR3: CATRLAGAFRETQYF; DNA: TGTGCCACCAGACTAGCGGGAGCCTTTCGAGAGACCCAGTACTTC
size: -; D: -; V: TRBV5-4; J: TRBJ2-7; CDR3: CASSSGPHYEQYF; DNA: TGTGCCAGCAGCTCCGGGCCACACTACGAGCAGTACTTC
size: -; D: TRBD2; V: TRBV4-1; J: TRBJ2-1; CDR3: CASSQETSGRNEQFF; DNA: TGCGCCAGCAGCCAAGAAACTAGCGGGAGAAATGAGCAGTTCTTC
size: -; D: -; V: TRBV6-4; J: TRBJ2-1; CDR3: CASSVWAESSYNEQFF; DNA: TGTGCCAGCAGTGTATGGGCGGAAAGCTCCTACAATGAGCAGTTCTTC
size: once; D: TRBD1; V: TRBV5-1; J: TRBJ2-3; CDR3: CASSFGQGADTQYF; DNA: TGCGCCAGCAGCTTCGGACAGGGTGCAGATACGCAGTATTTT
size: -; D: -; V: TRBV27; J: TRBJ2-7; CDR3: CASSLIPGPTYEQYF; DNA: TGTGCCAGCAGTTTAATTCCAGGGCCCACCTACGAGCAGTACTTC
size: -; D: -; V: TRBV4-1; J: TRBJ2-1; CDR3: CASSHPYNEQFF; DNA: TGCGCCAGCAGCCATCCCTACAATGAGCAGTTCTTC
size: -; D: TRBD1; V: TRBV9; J: TRBJ2-7; CDR3: CASSKRTGNTYEQYF; DNA: TGTGCCAGCAGTAAAAGGACAGGTAATACCTACGAGCAGTACTTC
size: -; D: -; V: TRBV23-1; J: TRBJ2-7; CDR3: CASSQDAIARLYEQYF; DNA: TGCGCCAGCAGTCAAGACGCCATCGCCAGGCTCTACGAGCAGTACTTC
size: -; D: -; V: TRBV13; J: TRBJ2-7; CDR3: CASSFALDYEQYF; DNA: TGTGCCAGCAGCTTTGCGCTAGACTACGAGCAGTACTTC
size: -; D: -; V: TRBV6-6; J: TRBJ2-7; CDR3: CASSTGLQQYF; DNA: TGTGCCAGCAGTACAGGTCTCCAGCAGTACTTC
size: -; D: -; V: TRBV15; J: TRBJ2-7; CDR3: CATSRDSGFVYEQYF; DNA: TGTGCCACCAGCAGAGATTCTGGGTTCGTCTACGAGCAGTACTTC
size: -; D: -; V: TRBV27; J: TRBJ2-7; CDR3: CASSLWAGGSYEQYF; DNA: TGTGCCAGCAGTTTATGGGCCGGCGGATCCTACGAGCAGTACTTC
size: -; D: -; V: TRBV25-1; J: TRBJ2-1; CDR3: CASSEFSQEQFF; DNA: TGTGCCAGCAGTGAATTTAGCCAGGAGCAGTTCTTC
size: -; D: TRBD1; V: TRBV6-5; J: TRBJ2-1; CDR3: CASSLRDRGYDGQFF; DNA: TGTGCCAGCAGCCTCCGGGACAGGGGGTATGATGGGCAGTTCTTC
size: -; D: -; V: TRBV6-5; J: TRBJ2-7; CDR3: CASSYLGQSYEQYF; DNA: TGTGCCAGCAGTTACTTGGGACAATCCTACGAGCAGTACTTC
size: once; D: -; V: TRBV9; J: TRBJ2-7; CDR3: CASSVAVGSYEQYF; DNA: TGTGCCAGCAGCGTAGCAGTGGGCTCCTACGAGCAGTACTTC